This passage covers 7 T cell receptor beta chains from one sample sequenced in a study of T cell responses to AZD1222 COVID-19 vaccine. Clones were read by immunoSEQ multiplex PCR, and TCRdb kept only the in-frame ones, dropping some. There are under 120,000 clones in the sample; just under 95% occur only once, and roughly 2% lies in the top ten. The sequences come from peripheral blood, collected on day 0 of AZD1222 vaccination. The receptors were gathered from an adult in good health.

The chain recombines TRBV5-1 with TRBJ1-6, with 7 bases matching TRBD1. J gave up 7 bases and V 5 bases, and 6 bases lay outside the gene matches. Germline V gene data show CDR1 as SGHRS and CDR2 as YFSETQ. The CDR3 spans 14 residues. CDR3 in DNA: TGCGCCAGCAGGGACGGGACAGTCAATTCACCCCTCCACTTT. Protein: CASRDGTVNSPLHF.

The V call is TRBV24-1, the J call TRBJ1-1; a possible D gene is TRBD1 (6 bases). The CDR3 contains 15 residues. Germline CDR1 and CDR2: KGHDR and SFDVKD. V shed 1 base and J shed 5 bases, with 13 bases lying between them. The CDR3 bases are TGTGCCACCAGTGATTTAGGGGGGCAGAAAACTGAAGCTTTCTTT. This codes for CATSDLGGQKTEAFF.

The gene calls are TRBV11-3 and TRBJ2-7; D may be TRBD1 (5 bases). Per the germline V gene, CDR1 is SGHNT and CDR2 is YENEEA. V was cut by 0 bases and J by 5 bases, with 8 bases left in between. The CDR3 is 13 amino acids. CDR3 sequence: CASSLEGPHEQYF. The CDR3 coding sequence is TGTGCCAGCAGCTTAGAGGGGCCTCACGAGCAGTACTTC. The full variable domain, completed using reference TRBV11-3 and TRBJ2-7, is EAGVVQSPRYKIIEKKQPVAFWCNPISGHNTLYWYLQNLGQGPELLIRYENEEAVDDSQLPKDRFSAERLKGVDSTLKIQPAELGDSAVYLCASSLEGPHEQYFGPGTRLTVT.

The gene calls are TRBV28 and TRBJ2-7; TRBD1 matches 7 bases. Germline values: CDR1 MDHEN, CDR2 SYDVKM. J was trimmed by 1 base and V by 1 base; bases with no gene match: 1. The CDR3 sequence is 14 residues long. CDR3 residues: CASSLSDRSYEQYF. In DNA, the CDR3 is TGTGCCAGCAGTTTATCGGACAGGTCCTACGAGCAGTACTTC.

This chain uses TRBV9 with TRBJ2-2; no reliable D call. The germline V gene has CDR1 SGDLS and CDR2 YYNGEE. This CDR3 region has 13 residues. V lost 6 bases to trimming and J lost 1 base, with 7 bases between them. In DNA form, the CDR3 reads TGTGCCAGCACTCTTATGAACACCGGGGAGCTGTTTTTT. Its protein product is CASTLMNTGELFF.

The V call is TRBV7-6, the J call TRBJ1-5; no reliable D call. The CDR3 consists of 16 residues. Germline V gives CDR1 SGHVS, CDR2 FNYEAQ. Trimming removed 1 base at V and 0 bases at J, with 10 bases between. The CDR3 DNA is TGTGCCAGCAGCTTAGAGGTGGTTCATAGCAATCAGCCCCAGCATTTT. Translation: CASSLEVVHSNQPQHF.

V usage is TRBV28 and J usage is TRBJ1-2; D possibly corresponds to TRBD1 (5 bases). CDR1 MDHEN and CDR2 SYDVKM come from the germline V gene. Trimming pared 2 bases from V and 4 bases from J, leaving 11 bases between. CDR3 length: 14 amino acids. CDR3 bases: TGTGCCAGCAGTTTAGGGGGGTTTGCCTATGGCTACACCTTC. Encoded protein: CASSLGGFAYGYTF.